This T cell receptor (beta chain) derives from a study of cytomegalovirus exposure and HLA in healthy donors. Study conclusions and caveats: In an earlier analysis, about 87% or about 30%: the productive usage of most TCR beta V segments. Most TCR sequences were rare, but some public TCRs occurred in many donors. In vitro, a few CMV-associated chains proved specific for CMV antigens. According to a later analysis, most TCR beta chains associated with CMV appeared HLA-restricted.

PCR employed 60 Vbeta and 13 Jbeta primers. TCRdb keeps only in-frame clones here, not all; method: immunoSEQ multiplex PCR. This repertoire shows approximately 100,000 clones, around 70% found once; its top ten account for over 2%. The CDR3 is 14 amino acids. Germline CDR1 and CDR2: SGHNT and YYREEE (reference sequence). V shed 2 bases and J 7 bases; nucleotides not matched to a gene: 5. Concerning this clone itself: Its antigen is undetermined.

The clonotype originates from a man aged 45 to 65 in good health and CMV-seronegative. The chain employs TRBV5-4 and TRBJ2-4; 8 bases agree with TRBD1. Sequencing was performed on PBMCs. CDR3 amino acids: CASSLRQGRNIQYF. CDR3 DNA: TGTGCCAGCAGCTTAAGACAGGGGAGGAACATTCAGTACTTC.